The 17 T cell receptor beta chains below all came from one sample that was sequenced in a study of T cells after yellow fever vaccination. TCRdb reprocessed the 5' RACE reads with MiXCR, giving one entry per CDR3 protein. This sample has approximately 510,000 distinct CDR3 sequences, with 21% found just once. The sequenced sample was PBMCs, obtained roughly 23 days after the first yellow fever vaccination. The receptors stem from a young man who received the YFV17D yellow fever vaccine.

The rearrangement joins TRBV27 to TRBJ1-5, with a possible D match to TRBD1 (6 bases). V lost 2 bases and J 10 bases, leaving 18 bases between the germline ends. The CDR3 is made up of 15 amino acids. CDR1 and CDR2 from the germline V gene are MNHEY and SMNVEV (reference sequence). For the CDR3, the DNA is TGTGCCAGCAGTTTACGCGGGACCGGGGGCCGTCCCCAGCATTTT. It specifies CASSLRGTGGRPQHF.

V is TRBV7-8 and J is TRBJ2-1; 7 bases line up with TRBD2. The V and J ends lost 5 bases and 6 bases, in that order; junction bases with no gene match: 13. This CDR3 has 16 residues. Germline CDR1 reads SGHVS; CDR2 reads FQNEAQ. This CDR3 is CASSPRERGVFNEQFF. CDR3 sequence (DNA): TGTGCCAGCAGCCCGAGGGAGCGGGGAGTGTTCAATGAGCAGTTCTTC.

In this sample, this clonotype turned up a few times. This chain joins TRBV20-1 and TRBJ2-3; the D gene is possibly TRBD1 (5 bases). CDR1 and CDR2 from the germline V gene are DFQATT and SNEGSKA (reference sequence). The CDR3 extends over 14 amino acids. Trimming left V 3 bases short and J 2 bases short, with 12 bases between. CDR3 sequence (DNA): TGCAGTGCTAGGCCCACAGGATTCACAGATACGCAGTATTTT. Translation gives CSARPTGFTDTQYF.

The chain uses TRBV24-1 and TRBJ2-1, with a tentative D call TRBD1 (6 bases). Looked up from germline, CDR1 is KGHDR and CDR2 is SFDVKD. The CDR3 is 13 residues long. V was clipped by 6 bases and J by 3 bases, with 8 bases between them. The CDR3 loop reads CATSSGDYNEQFF. The CDR3 nucleotides are TGTGCCACCAGTTCAGGGGACTACAATGAGCAGTTCTTC.

J is TRBJ2-7 and V is TRBV4-1; 14 bases line up with TRBD2. V dropped 3 bases and J dropped 0; count of bases not matched to a gene: 10. The CDR3 is 19 amino acids. Germline values: CDR1 MGHRA, CDR2 YSYEKL. Here the CDR3 DNA reads TGCGCCAGCAGCCAGTTACTGACTAGCGGGGGGGGCAGCTCCTACGAGCAGTACTTC. It is translated as CASSQLLTSGGGSSYEQYF.

The table lists this clonotype with a few counts. The rearrangement uses TRBV27 and TRBJ2-1, with D possibly matching TRBD1 (5 bases). Looked up from germline, CDR1 is MNHEY and CDR2 is SMNVEV (reference sequence). The V gene lost 6 bases and the J gene lost 4 bases, with 13 bases spanning the gap. CDR3 length: 14 amino acids. This CDR3 is CASRQGSTYNEQFF. In DNA, the CDR3 is TGTGCCAGCAGGCAGGGATCTACGTACAATGAGCAGTTCTTC.

The V gene is TRBV12-3 or TRBV12-4, the J gene TRBJ1-1; tentative D call: TRBD1 (5 bases). Trimming left V 6 bases short and J 8 bases short, with 25 bases between. CDR3 length: 16 residues. In nucleotides, the CDR3 is TGTGCCAGCAGCCGTGACTATCTGACCAGGGTGTCCGAAGCTTTCTTT. Protein: CASSRDYLTRVSEAFF.

This clonotype was seen only a few times. This chain joins TRBV9 and TRBJ1-6; D uncertain. V shed 0 bases and J shed 7 bases, with 11 bases lying between them. The germline V gene has CDR1 SGDLS and CDR2 YYNGEE. CDR3 length: 15 amino acids. The CDR3 here is CASSVAIAENSPLHF. The CDR3 coding sequence is TGTGCCAGCAGCGTAGCTATCGCAGAGAATTCACCCCTCCACTTT. Full variable domain (rest looked up from reference TRBV9 and TRBJ1-6): DSGVTQTPKHLITATGQRVTLRCSPRSGDLSVYWYQQSLDQGLQFLIQYYNGEERAKGNILERFSAQQFPDLHSELNLSSLELGDSALYFCASSVAIAENSPLHFGNGTRLTVT.

The rearrangement uses TRBV6-1 and TRBJ1-1; 7 nucleotides align to TRBD1. Germline V gene sequence: CDR1 MNHNS, CDR2 SASEGT. J was trimmed by 1 base and V by 6 bases; bases with no gene match: 5. The CDR3 is 14 residues long. The CDR3 bases are TGTGCCAGCAGCGCAGGGGGAACGAACACTGAAGCTTTCTTT. This codes for CASSAGGTNTEAFF.

This clonotype was observed at least ten times. The rearrangement joins TRBV18 to TRBJ1-3; 7 bases align to TRBD1. There are 14 residues in the CDR3. Trimming at V came to 0 bases and at J to 4 bases, leaving 0 bases not matched to a gene. Germline lookup yields CDR1 KGHSH and CDR2 LQKENI. CDR3 protein: CASSPPGQGNTIYF. DNA for the CDR3: TGTGCCAGCTCACCACCGGGACAGGGAAACACCATATATTTT.

CDR3 region: CSAPQGAGQPQHF. Here the CDR3 DNA reads TGCAGTGCCCCACAGGGGGCTGGGCAGCCCCAGCATTTT. This chain joins TRBV20-1 and TRBJ1-5; 9 bases match TRBD1. Germline CDR1 is DFQATT and CDR2 is SNEGSKA (reference sequence). V lost 6 bases to trimming and J lost 7 bases; unmatched junction nucleotides: 7. The CDR3 is 13 amino acids.

V gene TRBV5-1 combines with J gene TRBJ1-5, with a tentative D call TRBD1 (6 bases). Germline V gene data show CDR1 as SGHRS and CDR2 as YFSETQ. The CDR3 contains 15 residues. The V gene lost 4 bases and the J gene lost 2 bases, with 13 bases spanning the gap. The CDR3 is CASSLTGSGNQPQHF. The CDR3 DNA is TGCGCCAGCAGCCTTACAGGGTCGGGCAATCAGCCCCAGCATTTT. The full variable domain, completed using reference TRBV5-1 and TRBJ1-5, is KAGVTQTPRYLIKTRGQQVTLSCSPISGHRSVSWYQQTPGQGLQFLFEYFSETQRNKGNFPGRFSGRQFSNSRSEMNVSTLELGDSALYLCASSLTGSGNQPQHFGDGTRLSIL.

The V call is TRBV20-1, the J call TRBJ1-1; no reliable D call. V was clipped by 4 bases and J by 7 bases, with 10 bases between them. Germline CDR1 DFQATT, CDR2 SNEGSKA (reference sequence). This CDR3 spans 11 amino acids. The CDR3 region has the DNA TGCAGTGCTACCCGGGGAAATGAAGCTTTCTTT. Protein: CSATRGNEAFF.

The V and J genes are TRBV6-2 or TRBV6-3 and TRBJ2-7; possible D gene TRBD1, 5 bases. Germline loops: CDR1 MNHEY, CDR2 SVGEGT. The CDR3 sequence is 13 residues long. V lost 3 bases and J lost 2, with 8 bases in between. The DNA of the CDR3 is TGTGCCAGCAGTTATGTGGGGCCCTACGAGCAGTACTTC. It specifies CASSYVGPYEQYF.

The V gene is TRBV6-5, the J gene TRBJ2-3; D ambiguous. Germline lookup yields CDR1 MNHEY and CDR2 SVGAGI. Trimming took 0 bases from V and 2 from J, leaving 3 bases between them. The CDR3 sequence is 13 residues long. The chain's CDR3 is CASSYSHTDTQYF. CDR3 sequence (DNA): TGTGCCAGCAGTTACTCCCACACAGATACGCAGTATTTT.

This clonotype was counted once. The V and J genes are TRBV18 and TRBJ1-1; D is unresolved. V lost 4 bases and J 4 bases, leaving 10 bases between the germline ends. CDR3 size: 13 residues. CDR1 is KGHSH, CDR2 LQKENI, per germline. CDR3 sequence: CASSQEWTTEAFF. The DNA of the CDR3 is TGTGCCAGCTCACAAGAGTGGACCACTGAAGCTTTCTTT. The full variable domain, rest sourced from reference TRBV18 and TRBJ1-1, is NAGVMQNPRHLVRRRGQEARLRCSPMKGHSHVYWYRQLPEEGLKFMVYLQKENIIDESGMPKERFSAEFPKEGPSILRIQQVVRGDSAAYFCASSQEWTTEAFFGQGTRLTVV.

This clonotype was counted only a few times. The V call is TRBV6-2 or TRBV6-3, the J call TRBJ2-6; the match to TRBD2 covers 9 bases. With V trimmed by 6 bases and J by 2 bases, 11 bases remained unmatched. The germline V gene encodes CDR1 MNHEY and CDR2 SVGEGT. The CDR3 loop spans 18 amino acids. CDR3 loop: CASSLTGTSFTGANVLTF. DNA of the CDR3: TGTGCCAGCAGCCTGACAGGGACTAGCTTTACTGGGGCCAACGTCCTGACTTTC.